This T cell receptor beta chain was sequenced in a study of human T cells and chemical hapten exposure. Study overall: Alopecia areata, totalis or universalis was found in mostly female patients.

Overall study findings and caveats: Those TCRs sitting above 1 in 1000 frequency stayed the same with DPC sensitization.

TCRdb analysed the RACE reads with MiXCR anew, one entry per CDR3 protein. This table holds about 82,000 distinct CDR3 sequences, 8.5% to 12% found once. After removal of 7 bases from V and 4 bases from J, the junction contained 10 bases not matched to a gene. The CDR3 spans 15 residues. CDR1 is SGDLS, CDR2 YYNGEE, per germline. Time point reported: patch test 2, 6 weeks after DPC sensitization. As for treatment: therapeutic diphenylcyclopropenone sensitization with weekly scalp DPC. From whole blood left unfractionated, total RNA was extracted. This clonotype was found many times. Its antigen is unknown.

The sequencing used whole blood, collected in connection with sensitization to the hapten diphenylcyclopropenone (DPC). The sequence derives from a woman aged 50 to 60 with alopecia areata. Some clones in this sample may be carry-over from other donors' samples. This chain joins TRBV9 and TRBJ1-3; 8 bases align to TRBD1. CDR3 protein: CASGRTGSPGNTIYF. The CDR3 DNA is TGTGCCAGCGGTAGGACAGGGAGCCCCGGAAACACCATATATTTT. The complete variable domain, with remaining parts taken from reference TRBV9 and TRBJ1-3, reads DSGVTQTPKHLITATGQRVTLRCSPRSGDLSVYWYQQSLDQGLQFLIQYYNGEERAKGNILERFSAQQFPDLHSELNLSSLELGDSALYFCASGRTGSPGNTIYFGEGSWLTVV.